This TCR beta chain was identified during a study of regulatory T cells in long-lasting Graves disease. At the level of the study: More than 5 years of antithyroid drugs with positive TSH receptor antibodies defined persistent Graves' disease.

The CDR3 runs to 16 residues. CDR1 and CDR2 (germline): MNHEY, SVGEGT. V shed 4 bases and J 7 bases; nucleotides not matched to a gene: 12. Study-wide findings and caveats: Between persistent patients, roughly 2,600 public clonotypes were shared, exceeding the roughly 1,000 shared between new patients. TCR diversity was lower in persistent than newly diagnosed Graves' disease.

The time point here: persistent/refractory GD, antithyroid drugs over 5 years with positive TRAb. Extracted RNA from PBMCs served as the source of the TCR library. Patients met American Thyroid Association criteria for Graves' disease. This clonotype was observed a handful of times. The antigen remains unidentified. Building of the TCR beta libraries involved iRepertoire HTBI primers and Arm-PCR of CDR3 regions. TCRdb recomputed calls from the multiplex PCR reads with MiXCR, one row per CDR3 protein. Here the sample spans 500,000 to 800,000 distinct CDR3 sequences, around 30% being singletons. V usage is TRBV6-2 or TRBV6-3 and J usage is TRBJ1-5, with 8 bases lining up with TRBD1. The origin of this receptor is a female donor with Graves disease. The sample in question was peripheral blood mononuclear cells (PBMCs), obtained when the disease was refractory, from a patient treated with antithyroid drugs. The CDR3 DNA sequence: TGTGCCAGCAGTTCATCCGGGACAGGACTCCCCCAGCCCCAGCATTTT. Translated: CASSSSGTGLPQPQHF.